One and the same sample provided the 22 T cell receptor beta chains below, sequenced in a study of T cell responses to AZD1222 COVID-19 vaccine. Profiled with immunoSEQ multiplex PCR; TCRdb holds only in-frame clones, not every one. The table lists about 270,000 clones, almost 95% of them singletons. The material sequenced was peripheral blood, taken 28 days after the second AZD1222 dose. The receptors shown here come from an adult who received the AZD1222 COVID-19 vaccine.

The chain has TRBV6-5 and TRBJ1-6, with unresolved D. CDR1 is MNHEY and CDR2 is SVGAGI in the germline V gene. V was cut by 5 bases and J by 7 bases, with 12 bases left in between. This CDR3 has 14 residues. CDR3 nucleotides: TGTGCCAGCAGTCCCGGGGAGAGAAATTCACCCCTCCACTTT. This translates into CASSPGERNSPLHF.

This clone was counted at least ten times. This chain uses TRBV4-2 with TRBJ1-2; 8 nucleotides agree with TRBD1. The CDR3 runs 15 residues. The germline V gene has CDR1 LGHNA and CDR2 YNFKEQ. V shed 3 bases, J shed 0 bases, and the junction held 3 bases outside the gene matches. This CDR3 is CASSHDRGANYGYTF. In DNA, the CDR3 is TGTGCCAGCAGCCATGACAGGGGAGCTAACTATGGCTACACCTTC.

The rearrangement uses TRBV28 and TRBJ2-7; D might be TRBD2 (6 bases). Germline-derived CDR1 and CDR2 are MDHEN and SYDVKM. This CDR3 spans 13 amino acids. With 6 bases removed from V and 3 bases from J, the gap between germline ends came to 12 bases. The CDR3 reads CASSRGERYEQYF. In DNA form, the CDR3 reads TGTGCCAGCAGCCGCGGGGAGCGCTACGAGCAGTACTTC. The full variable domain, with the rest looked up from reference TRBV28 and TRBJ2-7, is DVKVTQSSRYLVKRTGEKVFLECVQDMDHENMFWYRQDPGLGLRLIYFSYDVKMKEKGDIPEGYSVSREKKERFSLILESASTNQTSMYLCASSRGERYEQYFGPGTRLTVT.

The chain uses TRBV28 and TRBJ2-2; D is undetermined. The CDR3 is 15 residues long. Germline CDR1 is MDHEN and CDR2 is SYDVKM. Trimming left V 4 bases short and J 5 bases short, with 14 bases between. CDR3 loop: CASSSPGSKTGELFF. CDR3 nucleotide sequence: TGTGCCAGCAGTTCCCCCGGGTCTAAGACCGGGGAGCTGTTTTTT.

The CDR3: CASSLAGGSQETQYF. The CDR3 bases are TGTGCCAGCAGCTTAGCGGGGGGATCTCAAGAGACCCAGTACTTC. The rearrangement uses TRBV7-3 and TRBJ2-5; 8 bases are a match to TRBD2. The CDR3 is 15 amino acids. Germline V lookup: CDR1 SGHTA, CDR2 FQGTGA. J gave up 2 bases and V 2 bases, and 4 bases lay outside the gene matches.

The rearrangement links TRBV28 to TRBJ2-7; either TRBD1 or TRBD2 may fit D (5 bases each). The CDR3 is 15 amino acids. Germline CDR1 MDHEN, CDR2 SYDVKM. V was pared by 5 bases and J by 0 bases, with 14 bases between. The CDR3 sequence: CASSTSGANSYEQYF. The CDR3 region has the DNA TGTGCCAGCAGTACTTCCGGGGCCAACTCCTACGAGCAGTACTTC.

This clone was seen a single time. V usage is TRBV27 and J usage is TRBJ2-2; TRBD2 aligns across 9 bases. Per the germline V gene, CDR1 is MNHEY and CDR2 is SMNVEV (reference sequence). The CDR3 loop spans 16 amino acids. J gave up 7 bases and V 2 bases, and 8 bases lay outside the gene matches. The CDR3 coding sequence is TGTGCCAGCAGTTTAGGACTCGCGGGGGGGTTCGGGGAGCTGTTTTTT. Protein: CASSLGLAGGFGELFF.

The chain carries TRBV6-2 or TRBV6-3 and TRBJ2-7; TRBD1 matches at 12 bases. Per the germline V gene, CDR1 is MNHEY and CDR2 is SVGEGT. CDR3 size: 13 residues. V gave up 4 bases and J gave up 7 bases; unmatched junction bases: 2. CDR3 nucleotides: TGTGCCAGCAGTTGGGACAGGGGGCGGGAGCAGTACTTC. It translates to CASSWDRGREQYF.

V and J are TRBV27 and TRBJ1-1; D is unresolved. The CDR3 spans 13 residues. V was cut by 2 bases and J by 1 base, with 5 bases left in between. Germline CDR1 is MNHEY and CDR2 is SMNVEV (reference sequence). Written as DNA, the CDR3 is TGTGCCAGCAGTTTACCGGGGAACACTGAAGCTTTCTTT. Encoded protein: CASSLPGNTEAFF.

On this clone itself: One end of the junction varies from germline; a read error may be responsible. The chain has TRBV18 and TRBJ2-5, with D maybe TRBD1 (5 bases). CDR3 length equals 12 residues. The germline V gene has CDR1 KGHSH and CDR2 LQKENI. CDR3 protein: CASSPLDSPEHF. In DNA, the CDR3 is TGTGCCAGCTCACCACTCGACAGCCCCGAGCACTTC.

V is TRBV6-5 and J is TRBJ2-7; no firm D call. The germline V gene has CDR1 MNHEY and CDR2 SVGAGI. With 7 bases removed from V and 3 bases from J, the gap between germline ends came to 19 bases. This CDR3 region has 15 residues. In nucleotides, the CDR3 is TGTGCCAGCAACTGGGCAGATCAATACAGCTACGAGCAGTACTTC. As protein: CASNWADQYSYEQYF.

Regarding this clone: The sample contains more than one DNA sequence encoding this CDR3. V and J are TRBV28 and TRBJ1-1; D is unclear. The CDR3 covers 14 residues. CDR1 and CDR2 from the germline V gene are MDHEN and SYDVKM. Trimming left V 5 bases short and J 1 base short, with 11 bases between. The CDR3 DNA sequence: TGTGCCAGCAGTCCCCCCGGCGGGAACACTGAAGCTTTCTTT. As protein: CASSPPGGNTEAFF.

The chain uses TRBV2 and TRBJ1-1; 7 nucleotides agree with TRBD1. The germline CDR1 and CDR2 sequences are SNHLY and FYNNEI. J lost 6 bases, V lost 3 bases, and 7 bases had no gene match. This CDR3 contains 14 residues. CDR3 region: CASSEDRPGAEAFF. CDR3 DNA sequence: TGTGCCAGCAGTGAGGACAGGCCCGGGGCTGAAGCTTTCTTT.

The chain is built from TRBV5-4 and TRBJ1-6; TRBD1 might be the D (5 bases). Germline V gene sequence: CDR1 SGHNT, CDR2 YYREEE (reference sequence). Trimming took off 4 bases at V and 5 bases at J, with 10 bases between the two ends. The CDR3 extends over 14 amino acids. CDR3 nucleotide sequence: TGTGCCAGCAGCCGGGAACAGGATAATTCACCCCTCCACTTT. Encoded protein: CASSREQDNSPLHF. The full variable domain, in which reference TRBV5-4 and TRBJ1-6 provide the parts outside the CDR3, is ETGVTQSPTHLIKTRGQQVTLRCSSQSGHNTVSWYQQALGQGPQFIFQYYREEENGRGNFPPRFSGLQFPNYSSELNVNALELDDSALYLCASSREQDNSPLHFGNGTRLTVT.

This sequence joins TRBV14 and TRBJ1-2; TRBD1 matches at 9 bases. Germline loops: CDR1 SGHDN, CDR2 FVKESK. The CDR3 is 15 residues long. V gave up 1 base and J gave up 6 bases; unmatched junction bases: 6. CDR3 region: CASSQVPTGGDGYTF. The CDR3 bases are TGTGCCAGCAGCCAAGTTCCGACAGGGGGAGATGGCTACACCTTC.

This clone was counted between two and nine times. J is TRBJ2-2 and V is TRBV9; maybe TRBD1 (6 bases). Trimming cost V 4 bases and J 5 bases, with 9 bases left between them. The CDR3 is 13 residues long. CDR1 and CDR2 (germline): SGDLS, YYNGEE. DNA of the CDR3: TGTGCCAGCAGCCCTACAGGGACCGGGGAGCTGTTTTTT. Its protein product is CASSPTGTGELFF.

V usage is TRBV18 and J usage is TRBJ2-2; TRBD2 matches at 11 bases. Germline V gene lookup returns CDR1 KGHSH and CDR2 LQKENI. The trim removed 6 bases at V and 2 bases at J, leaving 5 bases unmatched. The CDR3 covers 16 residues. CDR3 protein: CASSQGLADNTGELFF. Here the CDR3 DNA reads TGTGCCAGCTCCCAGGGACTAGCGGACAACACCGGGGAGCTGTTTTTT.

The chain is built from TRBV4-2 and TRBJ2-5; no firm D call. CDR3 length: 14 residues. Per the germline V gene, CDR1 is LGHNA and CDR2 is YNFKEQ. Trimming left V 0 bases short and J 5 bases short, with 10 bases between. This CDR3 is CASSQEKGQETQYF. CDR3 DNA sequence: TGTGCCAGCAGCCAAGAAAAAGGGCAGGAGACCCAGTACTTC.

V and J are TRBV6-5 and TRBJ2-2, with unresolved D. The CDR3 extends over 13 amino acids. V was trimmed by 6 bases and J by 5 bases, leaving 10 bases between them. Germline V gene lookup returns CDR1 MNHEY and CDR2 SVGAGI. The CDR3 nucleotides read TGTGCCAGCAGGGATCTTGGGACCGGGGAGCTGTTTTTT. Amino acid sequence: CASRDLGTGELFF.

The V and J genes are TRBV19 and TRBJ2-7; D unresolved. The CDR3 sequence is 12 residues long. The germline CDR1 and CDR2 sequences are LNHDA and SQIVND (reference sequence). Trimming left V 6 bases short and J 5 bases short, with 11 bases between. The CDR3 region is CASSPGGHEQYF. For the CDR3, the DNA is TGTGCCAGTAGCCCAGGCGGTCACGAGCAGTACTTC.

The chain carries TRBV14 and TRBJ1-5; tentative D call: TRBD1 (5 bases). Trimming took off 4 bases at V and 4 bases at J, with 23 bases between the two ends. Per germline, CDR1 SGHDN and CDR2 FVKESK. The CDR3 totals 18 residues. The CDR3 here is CASSPYISFGGRNQPQHF. DNA of the CDR3: TGTGCCAGCAGCCCCTACATCTCGTTTGGGGGGAGGAATCAGCCCCAGCATTTT.

The chain couples TRBV7-9 to TRBJ2-1, with D unclear. The V and J ends lost 6 bases and 1 base respectively, with 10 bases between them. Per the germline V gene, CDR1 is SEHNR and CDR2 is FQNEAQ (reference sequence). This CDR3 is 14 amino acids long. Here the CDR3 DNA reads TGTGCCAGCAGTACGGAGAGATCCTACAATGAGCAGTTCTTC. This gives the protein CASSTERSYNEQFF.